This TCR beta chain emerged from a study of CD8+ T cells in alopecia areata. Background on the study: Among treated patients, oral tofacitinib was administered at 5 to 10 mg twice daily.

Study-wide results and caveats: Normal scalp had lower clonality than lesional scalp, with alopecia totalis/universalis lesions showing this most strongly. The presence of one nonresponder keeps the tie between baseline CD8+ expansion and response uncertain.

Following extraction, RNA underwent reverse transcription to cDNA, which served as the sequencing template. Produced via immunoSEQ multiplex PCR; TCRdb's table is partial and in-frame only. The repertoire includes fewer than 350,000 clones, about 62% of them detected once, and under 2% sits in the top ten. Unmatched junction bases numbered 2, after V lost 1 base and J lost 0 bases. Germline lookup yields CDR1 LGHNA and CDR2 YNFKEQ. This CDR3 is built from 15 residues. The sample's treatment: oral pan-JAK inhibitor, 5-10 mg twice daily. PBMC-derived CD4+ and CD8+ T cells were sorted. This clone was counted a few times. Its matching antigen is unknown.

The rearrangement joins TRBV4-2 to TRBJ2-5, with TRBD1 matching over 7 bases. The TCR was taken from a human donor with alopecia areata. Sequenced here: CD4+ T cells sorted from blood, sampled at week 24, from a patient treated with tofacitinib. The CDR3 sequence: CASSQGQGDQETQYF. CDR3 DNA sequence: TGTGCCAGCAGCCAAGGGCAGGGGGACCAAGAGACCCAGTACTTC.